This T cell receptor (beta chain) derives from a study of blood T cell dynamics during melanoma immunotherapy. Study-wide background: Patients with metastatic melanoma got pembrolizumab or nivolumab-ipilimumab as first-line care.

There are 17 residues in the CDR3. Trimming pared 4 bases from V and 2 bases from J, leaving 18 bases between. From germline, CDR1 is LNHDA and CDR2 SQIVND (reference sequence). Time point defined: week 3, after first cycle of checkpoint inhibitor. One draw preceded checkpoint blockade; another followed its first cycle at week 3. Response was assessed by RECIST 1.1 at 12 weeks, except a couple of rapid progressors. Patients with prior systemic cancer treatment, concomitant immunosuppressants, or other active malignancies were excluded. The protocol was immunoSEQ multiplex PCR, while the TCRdb copy is restricted to in-frame clones and leaves out a portion. The table records fewer than 30,000 clones, over 80% of them present only once.

This sequence originates from a human donor with melanoma. Sequences were derived from blood, sampled from a patient treated with checkpoint blockade. The rearrangement links TRBV19 to TRBJ2-1, with D perhaps TRBD2 (5 bases). The chain's CDR3 is CASSTYPQGSPYNEQFF. Here the CDR3 DNA reads TGTGCCAGTAGTACTTACCCTCAAGGGAGCCCCTACAATGAGCAGTTCTTC.